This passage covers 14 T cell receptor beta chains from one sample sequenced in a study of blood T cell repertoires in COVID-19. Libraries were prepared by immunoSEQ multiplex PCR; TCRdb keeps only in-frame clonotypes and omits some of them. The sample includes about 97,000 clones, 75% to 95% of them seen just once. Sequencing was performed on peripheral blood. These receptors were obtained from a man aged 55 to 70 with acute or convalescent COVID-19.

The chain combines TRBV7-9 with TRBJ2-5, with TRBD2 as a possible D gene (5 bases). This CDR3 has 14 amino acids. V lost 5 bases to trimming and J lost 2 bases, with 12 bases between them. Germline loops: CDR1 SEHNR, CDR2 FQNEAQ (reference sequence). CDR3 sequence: CASSQWTLQETQYF. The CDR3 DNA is TGTGCCAGCAGCCAGTGGACTCTGCAAGAGACCCAGTACTTC.

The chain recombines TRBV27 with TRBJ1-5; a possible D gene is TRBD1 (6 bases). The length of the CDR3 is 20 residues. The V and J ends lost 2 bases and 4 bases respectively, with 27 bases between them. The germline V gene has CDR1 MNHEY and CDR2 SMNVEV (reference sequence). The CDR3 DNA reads TGTGCCAGCAGTTTAAGGGAACCGGGCAGGGGACCTGGTGGAAATCAGCCCCAGCATTTT. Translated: CASSLREPGRGPGGNQPQHF.

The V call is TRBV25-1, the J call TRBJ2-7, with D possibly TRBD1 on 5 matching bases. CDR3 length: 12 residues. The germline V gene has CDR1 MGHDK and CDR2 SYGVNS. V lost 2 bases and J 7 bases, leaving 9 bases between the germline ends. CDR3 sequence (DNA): TGTGCCAGCAGTGAAACAGGACGAGAGCAGTACGTC. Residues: CASSETGREQYV.

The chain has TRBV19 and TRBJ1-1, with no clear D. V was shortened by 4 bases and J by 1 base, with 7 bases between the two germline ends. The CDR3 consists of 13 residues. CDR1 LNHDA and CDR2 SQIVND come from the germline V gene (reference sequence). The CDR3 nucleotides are TGTGCCAGTAGTAACAGTCCGAACACTGAAGCTTTCTTT. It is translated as CASSNSPNTEAFF.

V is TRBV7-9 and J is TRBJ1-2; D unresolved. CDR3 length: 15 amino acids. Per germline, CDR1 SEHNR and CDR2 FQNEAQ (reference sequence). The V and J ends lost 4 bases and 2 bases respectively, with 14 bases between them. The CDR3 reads CASSSGNQRNYGYTF. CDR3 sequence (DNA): TGTGCCAGCAGCTCGGGGAATCAGAGGAACTATGGCTACACCTTC.

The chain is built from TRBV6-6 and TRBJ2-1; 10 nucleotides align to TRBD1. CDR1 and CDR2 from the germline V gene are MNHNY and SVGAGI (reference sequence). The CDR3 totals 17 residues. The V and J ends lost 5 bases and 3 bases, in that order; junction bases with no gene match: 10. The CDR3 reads CASSPYFRDRGYNEQFF. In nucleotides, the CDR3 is TGTGCCAGCAGTCCCTACTTCCGGGACAGGGGCTACAATGAGCAGTTCTTC.

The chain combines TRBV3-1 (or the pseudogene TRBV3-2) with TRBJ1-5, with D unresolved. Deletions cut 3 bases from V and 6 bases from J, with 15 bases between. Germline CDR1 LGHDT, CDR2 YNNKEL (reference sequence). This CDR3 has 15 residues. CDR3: CASSQGSGRVQPQHF. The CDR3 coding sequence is TGTGCCAGCAGCCAGGGGTCGGGAAGAGTTCAGCCCCAGCATTTT.

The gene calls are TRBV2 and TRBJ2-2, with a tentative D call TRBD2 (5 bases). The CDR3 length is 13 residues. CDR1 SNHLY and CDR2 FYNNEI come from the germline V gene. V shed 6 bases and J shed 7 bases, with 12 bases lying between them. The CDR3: CASRRGWNGELFF. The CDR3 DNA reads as TGTGCCAGCAGAAGAGGGTGGAACGGGGAGCTGTTTTTT.

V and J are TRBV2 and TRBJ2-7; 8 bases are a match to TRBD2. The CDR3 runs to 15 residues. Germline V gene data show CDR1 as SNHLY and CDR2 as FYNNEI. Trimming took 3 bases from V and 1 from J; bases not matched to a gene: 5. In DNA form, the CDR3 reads TGTGCCAGCAGTGATAGGGTAGCGGGGTCCTACGAGCAGTACTTC. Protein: CASSDRVAGSYEQYF.

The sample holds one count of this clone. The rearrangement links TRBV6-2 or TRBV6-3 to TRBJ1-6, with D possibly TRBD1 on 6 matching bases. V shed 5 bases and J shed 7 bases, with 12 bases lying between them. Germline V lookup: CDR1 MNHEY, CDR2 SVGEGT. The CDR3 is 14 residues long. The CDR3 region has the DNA TGTGCCAGCAGTCAGGGGTTTTCCAATTCACCCCTCCACTTT. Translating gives CASSQGFSNSPLHF.

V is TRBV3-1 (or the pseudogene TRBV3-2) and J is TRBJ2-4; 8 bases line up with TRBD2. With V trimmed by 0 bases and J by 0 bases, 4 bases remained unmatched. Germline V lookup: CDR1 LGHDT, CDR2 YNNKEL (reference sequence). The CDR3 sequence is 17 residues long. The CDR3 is CASSQDHSGIAKNIQYF. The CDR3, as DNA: TGTGCCAGCAGCCAAGATCATAGCGGGATAGCCAAAAACATTCAGTACTTC.

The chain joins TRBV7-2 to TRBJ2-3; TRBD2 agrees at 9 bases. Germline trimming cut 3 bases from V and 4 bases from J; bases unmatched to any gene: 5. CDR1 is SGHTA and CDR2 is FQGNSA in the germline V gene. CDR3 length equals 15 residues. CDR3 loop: CASSLAAGGPDTQYF. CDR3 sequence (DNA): TGTGCCAGCAGCTTGGCAGCGGGGGGACCAGATACGCAGTATTTT.

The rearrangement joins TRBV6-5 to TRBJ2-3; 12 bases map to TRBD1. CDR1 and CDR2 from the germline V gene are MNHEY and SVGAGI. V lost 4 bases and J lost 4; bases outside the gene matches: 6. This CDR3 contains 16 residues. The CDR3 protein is CASSFPGTGGSDTQYF. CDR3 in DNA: TGTGCCAGCAGTTTCCCCGGGACAGGGGGCTCAGATACGCAGTATTTT.

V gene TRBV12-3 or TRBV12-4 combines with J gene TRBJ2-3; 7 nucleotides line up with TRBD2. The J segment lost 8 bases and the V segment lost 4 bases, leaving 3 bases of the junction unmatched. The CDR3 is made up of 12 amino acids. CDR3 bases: TGTGCCAGCAGTTACCCGGGGGGTACGCAGTATTTT. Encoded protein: CASSYPGGTQYF.